Below are 18 T cell receptor beta chains sequenced from a single sample in a study of OX40 agonist ivuxolimab in advanced cancers. Data came from immunoSEQ multiplex PCR; TCRdb stores just in-frame clones and leaves some out. The sample includes nearly 45,000 clones, over 65% of them seen just once. The material was CD4+ or CD8+ T cells sorted from blood, obtained in a trial of the OX40 agonist ivuxolimab. The source is an adult with an advanced solid tumor such as melanoma, head and neck, liver or kidney cancer.

This clone showed up just a few times. The rearrangement uses TRBV2 and TRBJ2-7, with D hard to call. Trimming took off 4 bases at V and 3 bases at J, with 7 bases between the two ends. CDR1 is SNHLY, CDR2 FYNNEI, per germline. The CDR3 loop spans 12 amino acids. CDR3 bases: TGTGCCAGCAGTGGTTCCAGCTACGAGCAGTACTTC. Translation gives CASSGSSYEQYF.

The V call is TRBV4-3, the J call TRBJ1-2; D not resolved. Germline-derived CDR1 and CDR2 are LGHNA and YSLEER. This CDR3 contains 15 residues. Trimming stripped 0 bases from V and 4 bases from J, with 12 bases between. This CDR3 is CASSQDRAGRYGYTF. The CDR3 coding sequence is TGCGCCAGCAGCCAAGATCGGGCAGGCCGCTATGGCTACACCTTC.

This chain connects TRBV29-1 to TRBJ2-7, with D unresolved. Germline V gives CDR1 SQVTM, CDR2 ANQGSEA. The CDR3 extends over 11 amino acids. Trimming removed 1 base at V and 3 bases at J, with 4 bases between. The CDR3 region is CSVEVYYEQYF. In DNA, the CDR3 is TGCAGCGTTGAAGTGTACTACGAGCAGTACTTC.

V gene TRBV7-9 combines with J gene TRBJ2-7; TRBD2 might be the D (6 bases). This CDR3 is 13 amino acids long. The V end lost 5 bases, the J end lost 4 bases, and 12 bases lay between the germline ends. Germline values: CDR1 SEHNR, CDR2 FQNEAQ (reference sequence). CDR3 sequence reads: CASSLVGGYEQYF. As DNA, the CDR3 is TGTGCCAGCAGCCTGGTCGGGGGATACGAGCAGTACTTC.

The chain has TRBV7-2 and TRBJ2-1, with D unresolved. Germline V gene sequence: CDR1 SGHTA, CDR2 FQGNSA. The CDR3 extends over 16 amino acids. The ends were cut back, 3 bases at V and 0 bases at J, with 12 bases in the middle. For the CDR3, the DNA is TGTGCCAGCAGCTTTACCGCCCAGAGCTCCTACAATGAGCAGTTCTTC. Protein sequence: CASSFTAQSSYNEQFF.

The rearrangement joins TRBV27 to TRBJ2-7; D might be TRBD2 (5 bases). Trimming removed 4 bases at V and 5 bases at J, with 9 bases between. The CDR3 length is 12 residues. CDR1 and CDR2 from the germline V gene are MNHEY and SMNVEV (reference sequence). This CDR3 reads CASSSAGDEQYF. The CDR3 DNA is TGTGCCAGCAGTTCCGCCGGGGACGAGCAGTACTTC.

As for this clone: Other DNA sequences of this sample code for an identical CDR3. The chain uses TRBV2 and TRBJ1-2; D not certain. CDR1 and CDR2 (germline): SNHLY, FYNNEI. The CDR3 extends over 15 amino acids. V dropped 4 bases and J dropped 5 bases, with 17 bases sitting between them. The CDR3 region is CASSGGGYYGYGYTF. CDR3 sequence (DNA): TGTGCCAGCAGTGGGGGAGGATACTATGGTTATGGCTACACCTTC.

This rearrangement joins TRBV7-2 to TRBJ2-5; 9 nucleotides agree with TRBD2. This CDR3 is 15 amino acids long. Germline CDR1 reads SGHTA; CDR2 reads FQGNSA. With 5 bases clipped from V and 1 base from J, the junction kept 5 bases outside the gene matches. The CDR3 here is CASSPHSGGQETQYF. The CDR3 DNA reads as TGTGCCAGCAGCCCGCATAGCGGGGGCCAAGAGACCCAGTACTTC.

The rearrangement links TRBV5-4 to TRBJ2-7; 12 positions agree with TRBD1. Germline CDR1 is SGHNT and CDR2 is YYREEE (reference sequence). The junction had 10 bases not matched to a gene; V was cut back by 3 bases and J by 9 bases. The CDR3 runs to 15 residues. The CDR3 sequence is CASSSRDRGQVGQYF. CDR3 DNA sequence: TGTGCCAGCAGCTCTCGGGACAGGGGGCAAGTAGGGCAGTACTTC.

The chain couples TRBV2 to TRBJ2-5; maybe TRBD2 (5 bases). CDR1 SNHLY and CDR2 FYNNEI come from the germline V gene. The CDR3 sequence is 13 residues long. V lost 6 bases and J 5 bases, leaving 13 bases between the germline ends. The CDR3 is CASRLWTQETQYF. The CDR3 DNA reads as TGTGCCAGCAGGCTCTGGACTCAGGAGACCCAGTACTTC.

This chain uses TRBV11-3 with TRBJ2-1; 9 positions match TRBD1. CDR3 size: 16 residues. V was pared by 4 bases and J by 7 bases, with 11 bases of the junction left unmatched. Germline CDR1 is SGHNT and CDR2 is YENEEA. CDR3 in DNA: TGTGCCAGCAGCTCCTATCAGGGACAGGGAATGAATGAGCAGTTCTTC. Its translation is CASSSYQGQGMNEQFF.

The chain is built from TRBV28 and TRBJ2-7; 8 bases are a match to TRBD1. V dropped 5 bases and J dropped 3; count of bases not matched to a gene: 6. Germline V gene lookup returns CDR1 MDHEN and CDR2 SYDVKM. The CDR3 has 14 residues. CDR3 nucleotides: TGTGCCAGCAGTACCAGGGACAGGCTCTACGAGCAGTACTTC. It codes for CASSTRDRLYEQYF.

This clone turned up a few times. This chain uses TRBV4-3 with TRBJ2-5, with D perhaps matching TRBD1 (6 bases). The CDR3 is made up of 15 amino acids. Germline CDR1 is LGHNA and CDR2 is YSLEER. Trimming pared 0 bases from V and 2 bases from J, leaving 10 bases between. Here the CDR3 reads CASSQDTGQQETQYF. The CDR3 DNA reads TGCGCCAGCAGCCAAGATACAGGACAGCAAGAGACCCAGTACTTC.

The chain recombines TRBV4-1 with TRBJ2-2; maybe TRBD1 (6 bases). This CDR3 has 15 amino acids. CDR1 and CDR2 (germline): MGHRA, YSYEKL. The V end was cut by 4 bases, the J end by 4 bases, with 13 bases between. This chain's CDR3 is CASSPEQGFTGELFF. Here the CDR3 DNA reads TGCGCCAGCAGCCCGGAACAGGGTTTCACCGGGGAGCTGTTTTTT.

The J gene is TRBJ2-7, the V gene TRBV11-2; no reliable D call. Looked up from germline, CDR1 is SGHAT and CDR2 is FQNNGV. The CDR3 extends over 13 amino acids. The V gene lost 6 bases and the J gene lost 7 bases, with 16 bases spanning the gap. Here the CDR3 reads CASRHGPTGEQYF. In DNA, the CDR3 is TGTGCCAGCAGACACGGCCCCACTGGGGAGCAGTACTTC.

This clone was counted once. V and J are TRBV30 and TRBJ2-1; D may be TRBD2 (5 bases). Germline assignment: CDR1 GTSNPN and CDR2 SVGIG (reference sequence). Trimming shortened V by 0 bases and J by 5 bases, and 11 bases separated the two germline ends. The CDR3 length is 14 residues. The CDR3 bases are TGTGCCTGGAGTGTTACCGGGATGCACAATGAGCAGTTCTTC. It specifies CAWSVTGMHNEQFF.

Details on this clone: Other nucleotide sequences from this sample produce the same CDR3. The V gene is TRBV4-2, the J gene TRBJ2-5; TRBD2 agrees at 10 bases. Germline loops: CDR1 LGHNA, CDR2 YNFKEQ. This CDR3 contains 19 residues. V gave up 3 bases and J gave up 0 bases; unmatched junction bases: 13. The CDR3 is CASSHPSGRDLEYQETQYF. The CDR3 DNA is TGTGCCAGCAGCCACCCTAGCGGGAGAGACTTAGAGTACCAAGAGACCCAGTACTTC.

CDR3 coding DNA: TGTGCCAGCAGCTTAGTCGAGGGGGACACTGAAGCTTTCTTT. Translated: CASSLVEGDTEAFF. This chain connects TRBV7-6 to TRBJ1-1; perhaps TRBD1 as D (6 bases). V lost 1 base and J 3 bases, leaving 9 bases between the germline ends. Germline CDR1 reads SGHVS; CDR2 reads FNYEAQ. The CDR3 is made up of 14 amino acids.